One and the same sample provided the 29 T cell receptor beta chains below, sequenced in a study of blood T cell repertoires in COVID-19. The repertoire was sequenced with immunoSEQ multiplex PCR; TCRdb's copy has only in-frame clones and lacks some. The sample contains approximately 110,000 clones, approximately 80% of which appear only once. Material for sequencing was peripheral blood. The receptors shown here come from a woman in her 70s with acute or convalescent COVID-19.

V usage is TRBV6-5 and J usage is TRBJ1-1; possibly TRBD1 for D (5 bases). Germline loops: CDR1 MNHEY, CDR2 SVGAGI. Trimming shortened V by 6 bases and J by 3 bases, and 14 bases separated the two germline ends. The CDR3 contains 14 residues. CDR3 sequence: CASRVMGGYTEAFF. CDR3 DNA sequence: TGTGCCAGCAGGGTCATGGGGGGGTACACTGAAGCTTTCTTT.

The chain employs TRBV3-1 (or the pseudogene TRBV3-2) and TRBJ2-1, with 12 bases identical to TRBD2. Germline CDR1 and CDR2: LGHDT and YNNKEL (reference sequence). V shed 5 bases and J 8 bases; nucleotides not matched to a gene: 10. The CDR3 is 16 amino acids. CDR3 DNA: TGTGCCAGCAGCTCCACCCTAGCGGGGGGGCAGGATGAGCAGTTCTTC. Translated: CASSSTLAGGQDEQFF.

In this sample, this clone turned up once. This rearrangement joins TRBV5-8 to TRBJ1-5, with D possibly being TRBD1 (5 bases). The CDR3 runs to 17 residues. CDR1 and CDR2 from the germline V gene are SGHTS and YDEGEE. The V end was cut by 2 bases, the J end by 9 bases, with 24 bases between. The CDR3 loop is CASSFFAGRDQNWPQHF. Written as DNA, the CDR3 is TGTGCCAGCAGCTTTTTCGCAGGGAGGGACCAAAATTGGCCCCAGCATTTT.

The V call is TRBV5-4, the J call TRBJ1-1; the D is unclear. V dropped 3 bases and J dropped 0 bases, with 6 bases sitting between them. The germline gives CDR1 SGHNT, CDR2 YYREEE (reference sequence). The CDR3 covers 13 residues. CDR3 DNA sequence: TGTGCCAGCAGCTCCTCTATGAACACTGAAGCTTTCTTT. As protein: CASSSSMNTEAFF.

V and J are TRBV7-2 and TRBJ1-5, with D perhaps TRBD1 (5 bases). Germline V CDR1 and CDR2: SGHTA, FQGNSA. V was pared by 5 bases and J by 3 bases, with 11 bases between. The CDR3 sequence is 14 residues long. The CDR3 loop reads CASSLDRINQPQHF. DNA of the CDR3: TGTGCCAGCAGCCTAGACAGAATCAATCAGCCCCAGCATTTT.

In nucleotides, the CDR3 is TGTGCCAGCAGTTTCGAAGGAGGACAGCCCCAGCATTTT. It specifies CASSFEGGQPQHF. V is TRBV12-3 or TRBV12-4 and J is TRBJ1-5; D not certain. The CDR3 length is 13 residues. The V end was cut by 3 bases, the J end by 7 bases, with 10 bases between.

The genes are TRBV2 and TRBJ2-5; 7 bases are a match to TRBD1. V lost 5 bases, J lost 3 bases, and 3 bases stayed unmatched. Germline CDR1 SNHLY, CDR2 FYNNEI. The CDR3 extends over 13 amino acids. The CDR3 DNA reads TGTGCCAGCAGTTCGACAGGGAAAGAGACCCAGTACTTC. Encoded protein: CASSSTGKETQYF.

V is TRBV2 and J is TRBJ2-7; D might be TRBD2 (6 bases). Germline V lookup: CDR1 SNHLY, CDR2 FYNNEI. CDR3 length: 12 amino acids. V gave up 3 bases and J gave up 3 bases, with 6 bases separating them. The chain's CDR3 is CASSETSYEQYF. The DNA for the CDR3 is TGTGCCAGCAGTGAGACTAGCTACGAGCAGTACTTC.

This clone came up a few times. The chain uses TRBV25-1 and TRBJ1-2, with 10 bases lining up with TRBD1. Germline CDR1 and CDR2: MGHDK and SYGVNS. V was pared by 3 bases and J by 7 bases, with 8 bases of the junction left unmatched. The CDR3 covers 15 residues. CDR3 loop: CASSDRTGGSVGYTF. The CDR3 DNA sequence: TGTGCCAGCAGTGATAGGACAGGGGGGTCTGTTGGCTACACCTTC.

The genes are TRBV19 and TRBJ1-5; possibly TRBD1 for D (6 bases). CDR1 is LNHDA, CDR2 SQIVND, per germline (reference sequence). The CDR3 consists of 15 residues. Trimming took 4 bases from V and 1 from J, leaving 11 bases between them. CDR3 region: CASSKHRDSNQPQHF. Written as DNA, the CDR3 is TGTGCCAGTAGTAAACACAGGGACAGCAATCAGCCCCAGCATTTT.

The chain links TRBV4-2 to TRBJ2-1; TRBD2 matches 7 bases. The CDR3 is made up of 16 amino acids. J lost 2 bases, V lost 1 base, and 5 bases had no gene match. The germline V gene encodes CDR1 LGHNA and CDR2 YNFKEQ. CDR3: CASSQGAGVPYNEQFF. The CDR3 coding sequence is TGTGCCAGCAGCCAAGGGGCGGGAGTCCCCTACAATGAGCAGTTCTTC.

The J gene is TRBJ2-5, the V gene TRBV3-1 (or the pseudogene TRBV3-2), with 10 positions matching TRBD2. There are 19 residues in the CDR3. V dropped 3 bases and J dropped 4; count of bases not matched to a gene: 17. Germline CDR1 reads LGHDT; CDR2 reads YNNKEL (reference sequence). CDR3 amino acids: CASSQGSVSGRALIETQYF. The CDR3 DNA reads as TGTGCCAGCAGCCAGGGGTCCGTGAGCGGGAGGGCCTTAATAGAGACCCAGTACTTC.

This chain connects TRBV9 to TRBJ2-7; 9 bases line up with TRBD2. J gave up 3 bases and V 0 bases, and 4 bases lay outside the gene matches. CDR3 length: 15 amino acids. CDR1 is SGDLS and CDR2 is YYNGEE in the germline V gene. CDR3 sequence reads: CASSVEPSGVYEQYF. Here the CDR3 DNA reads TGTGCCAGCAGCGTAGAGCCTAGCGGGGTCTACGAGCAGTACTTC.

The V call is TRBV30, the J call TRBJ2-7; 12 bases agree with TRBD2. Germline V CDR1 and CDR2: GTSNPN, SVGIG (reference sequence). V was clipped by 5 bases and J by 2 bases; unmatched bases: 4. The CDR3 has 14 amino acids. The CDR3 protein is CAWGLAGPPYEQYF. The CDR3 DNA reads as TGTGCCTGGGGACTAGCGGGGCCTCCCTACGAGCAGTACTTC.

This chain joins TRBV30 and TRBJ1-1, with D possibly matching TRBD1 (5 bases). Looked up from germline, CDR1 is GTSNPN and CDR2 is SVGIG (reference sequence). Trimming stripped 0 bases from V and 1 base from J, with 9 bases between. The CDR3 covers 14 residues. CDR3 in amino acids: CAWSVVQGNTEAFF. The DNA for the CDR3 is TGTGCCTGGAGTGTAGTCCAGGGGAACACTGAAGCTTTCTTT.

This sequence joins TRBV19 and TRBJ2-2; 12 bases agree with TRBD2. Germline V CDR1 and CDR2: LNHDA, SQIVND (reference sequence). This CDR3 spans 15 amino acids. J gave up 6 bases and V 5 bases, and 4 bases lay outside the gene matches. The CDR3, as DNA: TGTGCCAGTAGTTTACTAGCGGGAGGCGCCGGGGAGCTGTTTTTT. The encoded protein is CASSLLAGGAGELFF.

CDR3 residues: CASSLGHDATEAFF. For the CDR3, the DNA is TGCGCCAGCAGCCTGGGACACGACGCTACTGAAGCTTTCTTT. The chain recombines TRBV5-1 with TRBJ1-1; a possible D gene is TRBD1 (6 bases). Between the trimmed V and J ends, which lost 4 bases and 5 bases, there was a span of 15 bases. This CDR3 spans 14 amino acids. From germline, CDR1 is SGHRS and CDR2 YFSETQ.

This clone has a single count. This sequence joins TRBV6-5 and TRBJ2-1; 7 bases align to TRBD1. V trimming: 2 bases; J trimming: 4 bases; junction bases outside the gene matches: 5. The CDR3 length is 15 residues. Germline CDR1 is MNHEY and CDR2 is SVGAGI. CDR3 sequence reads: CASSYQTGIYNEQFF. The CDR3 DNA reads TGTGCCAGCAGTTACCAGACAGGGATTTACAATGAGCAGTTCTTC.

The chain carries TRBV5-1 and TRBJ2-2; TRBD2 aligns across 10 bases. The CDR3 is made up of 17 amino acids. The germline V gene encodes CDR1 SGHRS and CDR2 YFSETQ. V was pared by 0 bases and J by 2 bases, with 4 bases of the junction left unmatched. The CDR3 region has the DNA TGCGCCAGCAGCTTGGAACTAGCGGGGTTTAACACCGGGGAGCTGTTTTTT. Translation: CASSLELAGFNTGELFF.

This clone has more than one count but fewer than ten. V and J are TRBV10-3 and TRBJ2-1; perhaps TRBD2 as D (6 bases). The germline V gene has CDR1 ENHRY and CDR2 SYGVKD. Trimming left V 6 bases short and J 1 base short, with 13 bases between. The CDR3 sequence is 15 residues long. CDR3 coding DNA: TGTGCCATCAGGGGGCGGGGTAATTCCTACAATGAGCAGTTCTTC. It yields the protein CAIRGRGNSYNEQFF.

The genes are TRBV15 and TRBJ1-3; 7 bases align to TRBD1. V lost 3 bases, J lost 0 bases, and 2 bases stayed unmatched. This CDR3 comprises 15 residues. Germline V gene lookup returns CDR1 LNHNV and CDR2 YYDKDF (reference sequence). The CDR3 region is CATSRDRSSGNTIYF. Here the CDR3 DNA reads TGTGCCACCAGCAGGGACAGGAGCTCTGGAAACACCATATATTTT.

The chain links TRBV5-8 to TRBJ2-5; perhaps TRBD1 as D (7 bases). Germline CDR1 reads SGHTS; CDR2 reads YDEGEE. V lost 6 bases, J lost 2 bases, and 23 bases lay in between. The CDR3 contains 17 residues. The CDR3 DNA sequence: TGTGCCAGCACACCCCCAGGGGGGAATTTTCCACAAGAGACCCAGTACTTC. Amino acids: CASTPPGGNFPQETQYF.

The CDR3 here is CASSLAGLAGGPEQYF. The CDR3, as DNA: TGTGCCAGCAGCTTAGCAGGGCTAGCGGGAGGGCCCGAGCAGTACTTC. The J gene is TRBJ2-7, the V gene TRBV7-8, with TRBD2 matching 12 bases. The CDR3 extends over 16 amino acids. The ends lost 0 bases at V and 6 bases at J; junction bases unmatched: 6. The germline gives CDR1 SGHVS, CDR2 FQNEAQ.

This clone was seen once. This sample includes further DNA sequences coding for the same CDR3. This chain links TRBV7-8 with TRBJ1-4; D remains unclear. The CDR3 is 14 amino acids. Germline assignment: CDR1 SGHVS and CDR2 FQNEAQ. V was shortened by 5 bases and J by 0 bases, with 7 bases between the two germline ends. CDR3 region: CASSRTATNEKLFF. In DNA, the CDR3 is TGTGCCAGCAGCCGGACTGCAACTAATGAAAAACTGTTTTTT.

This clone was detected once. This chain connects TRBV30 to TRBJ1-4; D might be TRBD1 (5 bases). V gave up 0 bases and J gave up 4 bases, with 9 bases separating them. The CDR3 totals 14 residues. Germline lookup yields CDR1 GTSNPN and CDR2 SVGIG (reference sequence). CDR3 DNA sequence: TGTGCCTGGAGTGTGGCAGGGTATAATGAAAAACTGTTTTTT. It encodes CAWSVAGYNEKLFF.

This clone was seen a handful of times. V and J are TRBV10-3 and TRBJ1-4; TRBD1 matches at 11 bases. Germline assignment: CDR1 ENHRY and CDR2 SYGVKD. V dropped 4 bases and J dropped 7; count of bases not matched to a gene: 2. CDR3 length: 14 residues. The CDR3 DNA reads TGTGCCATCAGTGGAGGGACAGGGGGTGAAAAACTGTTTTTT. It yields the protein CAISGGTGGEKLFF.

The chain uses TRBV5-4 and TRBJ2-1; the match to TRBD2 covers 11 bases. After removal of 4 bases from V and 4 bases from J, the junction contained 7 bases not matched to a gene. Per germline, CDR1 SGHNT and CDR2 YYREEE (reference sequence). The CDR3 is made up of 16 amino acids. CDR3 residues: CASSAGLAELYNEQFF. The CDR3 DNA sequence: TGTGCCAGCAGCGCGGGACTAGCGGAGCTTTACAATGAGCAGTTCTTC.

V usage is TRBV9 and J usage is TRBJ1-3; D is ambiguous. The CDR3 has 15 residues. V was clipped by 0 bases and J by 6 bases, with 13 bases between them. Germline V CDR1 and CDR2: SGDLS, YYNGEE. CDR3 amino acids: CASSVDPGMLNTIYF. As DNA, the CDR3 is TGTGCCAGCAGCGTAGATCCGGGTATGCTAAACACCATATATTTT.

This chain connects TRBV10-3 to TRBJ1-1; D not resolved. The CDR3 runs to 13 residues. V was trimmed by 10 bases and J by 1 base, leaving 13 bases between them. The germline V gene has CDR1 ENHRY and CDR2 SYGVKD. The CDR3 here is CATKRGKNTEAFF. The CDR3 DNA follows: TGTGCCACAAAACGGGGTAAGAACACTGAAGCTTTCTTT.